The entry below gives a single TCR beta chain sequence along with its context. Its specificity is unknown. Assay: immunoSEQ multiplex PCR; the TCRdb copy retains only in-frame clones and omits some. The data contain about 42,000 clones, under 85% of them singletons. This entry comes from a study of lymphopenia after photon versus proton radiotherapy. Overall study results and limits: Oligoclonal CD8+ Temra expansion after nadir drove photon patients' diversity drop.

The trim removed 5 bases at V and 0 bases at J, leaving 12 bases unmatched. The CDR3 length is 19 residues. Germline V CDR1 and CDR2: MNHEY, SMNVEV (reference sequence). The receptor was derived from a woman aged 70-85 years with pancreatic cancer. The sequencing here drew on peripheral blood, taken from a patient treated with proton-based radiotherapy. The chain joins TRBV27 to TRBJ2-1; TRBD2 agrees at 11 bases. CDR3: CASSIEGLAVLSSYNEQFF. For the CDR3, the DNA is TGTGCCAGCAGTATTGAGGGACTAGCGGTTTTAAGCTCCTACAATGAGCAGTTCTTC.